These 5 T cell receptor beta chains were all obtained from the same sample, sequenced in a study of cytomegalovirus exposure and HLA in healthy donors. Amplification used 60 Vbeta primers and 13 Jbeta primers. Generated by immunoSEQ multiplex PCR, the TCRdb table keeps only in-frame clones and is missing some. This table has approximately 150,000 clones, about 69% appearing once. Input material: PBMCs. The receptors shown here come from a human donor in good health.

The chain employs TRBV6-6 and TRBJ1-2, with 7 bases matching TRBD1. Germline V gene data show CDR1 as MNHNY and CDR2 as SVGAGI (reference sequence). The trim removed 5 bases at V and 0 bases at J, leaving 9 bases unmatched. The CDR3 sequence is 16 residues long. Written as DNA, the CDR3 is TGTGCCAGCAGTGGACGGACAGGCCGATCTAACTATGGCTACACCTTC. This sequence encodes CASSGRTGRSNYGYTF.

This clone was counted once. This rearrangement joins TRBV4-2 to TRBJ2-7; 10 bases agree with TRBD2. Unmatched junction bases numbered 1, after V lost 0 bases and J lost 2 bases. This CDR3 has 15 residues. Germline V lookup: CDR1 LGHNA, CDR2 YNFKEQ. The CDR3 loop is CASSQDSGGPYEQYF. Here the CDR3 DNA reads TGTGCCAGCAGCCAAGATAGCGGGGGGCCCTACGAGCAGTACTTC.

This rearrangement joins TRBV27 to TRBJ2-7; TRBD2 aligns across 7 bases. This CDR3 is 14 amino acids long. The germline V gene has CDR1 MNHEY and CDR2 SMNVEV (reference sequence). V shed 5 bases and J 2 bases; nucleotides not matched to a gene: 6. CDR3 bases: TGTGCCAGCAGTCTAGCGGAGGGAACCTACGAGCAGTACTTC. Amino acids: CASSLAEGTYEQYF.

J is TRBJ2-3 and V is TRBV30, with 8 bases that match TRBD2. Germline CDR1 reads GTSNPN; CDR2 reads SVGIG (reference sequence). The CDR3 is 13 amino acids. J gave up 5 bases and V 2 bases, and 3 bases lay outside the gene matches. CDR3 amino acids: CAWSSGGQDTQYF. CDR3 sequence (DNA): TGTGCCTGGAGTAGCGGGGGCCAAGATACGCAGTATTTT.

The sample holds a few counts of this clone. V usage is TRBV7-8 and J usage is TRBJ1-3; D gene ambiguous. With 5 bases removed from V and 2 bases from J, the gap between germline ends came to 19 bases. The CDR3 runs to 17 residues. Germline V gene lookup returns CDR1 SGHVS and CDR2 FQNEAQ. This CDR3 is CASSLVPLAGPGNTIYF. CDR3 in DNA: TGTGCCAGCAGCCTAGTCCCCCTGGCAGGTCCTGGAAACACCATATATTTT.